These 29 T cell receptor beta chains were sequenced from one sample in a study of early T cells in non-severe SARS-CoV-2 infection. TCRdb redid the calling of the 5' RACE reads with MiXCR, one entry per CDR3 protein. In the table there are approximately 52,000 distinct CDR3 sequences, more than 12% of which are singletons. The sequenced sample was whole blood, obtained at baseline. Every receptor here comes from an adult who was a healthcare worker with PCR-confirmed SARS-CoV-2 infection or an uninfected control (not recorded which).

With respect to this clonotype: A read error is possible here, since a much larger clone lies one base away. V usage is TRBV7-9 and J usage is TRBJ2-3; TRBD1 agrees at 9 bases. After removal of 8 bases from V and 8 bases from J, the junction contained 8 bases not matched to a gene. Germline V lookup: CDR1 SEHNR, CDR2 FQNEAQ (reference sequence). The CDR3 has 13 residues. The CDR3 region is CASGELGQGTQYF. In nucleotides, the CDR3 is TGTGCCAGCGGCGAATTGGGACAGGGTACGCAGTATTTT.

This clonotype was seen only a few times. CDR3 region: CASSETGAYNEQFF. The CDR3 DNA reads as TGTGCCAGCAGCGAGACAGGGGCCTACAATGAGCAGTTCTTC. The chain couples TRBV9 to TRBJ2-1; 8 bases fit TRBD1. CDR1 and CDR2 from the germline V gene are SGDLS and YYNGEE. V was pared by 3 bases and J by 2 bases, with 1 base of the junction left unmatched. CDR3 length equals 14 residues.

Ten or more counts support this clonotype. This chain uses TRBV7-2 with TRBJ2-2; D is uncertain. CDR3 length equals 16 residues. Trimming took 5 bases from V and 5 from J, leaving 18 bases between them. CDR1 is SGHTA, CDR2 FQGNSA, per germline. This chain's CDR3 is CASSLSPSGITGELFF. CDR3 bases: TGTGCCAGCAGCCTCTCCCCTAGTGGCATAACCGGGGAGCTGTTTTTT. The full variable domain, completed using reference TRBV7-2 and TRBJ2-2, is GAGVSQSPSNKVTEKGKDVELRCDPISGHTALYWYRQSLGQGLEFLIYFQGNSAPDKSGLPSDRFSAERTGGSVSTLTIQRTQQEDSAVYLCASSLSPSGITGELFFGEGSRLTVL.

This clonotype occurred many times. CDR3 DNA: TGTGCCAGCAGCCTCAATGGGGCCAACGTCCTGACTTTC. Encoded protein: CASSLNGANVLTF. This chain uses TRBV7-2 with TRBJ2-6; D gene ambiguous. Germline CDR1 and CDR2: SGHTA and FQGNSA. The CDR3 is 13 residues long. V was pared by 5 bases and J by 3 bases, with 5 bases between.

This clonotype was picked up many times. This chain connects TRBV28 to TRBJ1-4, with unresolved D. The CDR3 totals 14 residues. CDR1 and CDR2 from the germline V gene are MDHEN and SYDVKM. Trimming stripped 5 bases from V and 3 bases from J, with 10 bases between. The CDR3 is CASSPPSANEKLFF. The CDR3 region has the DNA TGTGCCAGCAGTCCACCTTCGGCTAATGAAAAACTGTTTTTT.

This clonotype was observed a handful of times. Compared with germline, one end of the junction differs, possibly owing to a read error. The rearrangement links TRBV18 to TRBJ2-7; D may be TRBD1 or TRBD2 (6 bases each). The CDR3 is 13 residues long. Germline CDR1 and CDR2: KGHSH and LQKENI. The CDR3 is CASSPQGLGEQYF. In DNA, the CDR3 is TGTGCCAGCTCGCCACAGGGACTCGGAGAGCAGTACTTC.

The chain recombines TRBV7-9 with TRBJ2-6, with 7 positions matching TRBD1. J lost 2 bases, V lost 5 bases, and 6 bases had no gene match. Germline V gene sequence: CDR1 SEHNR, CDR2 FQNEAQ (reference sequence). The CDR3 is 16 amino acids. CDR3: CASSVTGSPGANVLTF. For the CDR3, the DNA is TGTGCCAGCAGCGTGACAGGGTCTCCTGGGGCCAACGTCCTGACTTTC. The complete variable domain, with remaining parts taken from reference TRBV7-9 and TRBJ2-6, reads DTGVSQNPRHKITKRGQNVTFRCDPISEHNRLYWYRQTLGQGPEFLTYFQNEAQLEKSRLLSDRFSAERPKGSFSTLEIQRTEQGDSAMYLCASSVTGSPGANVLTFGAGSRLTVL.

This clonotype was found a few times. The V gene is TRBV30, the J gene TRBJ2-2; 7 nucleotides agree with TRBD1. The CDR3 consists of 13 residues. Germline assignment: CDR1 GTSNPN and CDR2 SVGIG (reference sequence). With V trimmed by 7 bases and J by 2 bases, 4 bases remained unmatched. The CDR3 is CALRQGNTGELFF. The CDR3, as DNA: TGTGCCTTAAGACAGGGTAACACCGGGGAGCTGTTTTTT. The whole variable domain, remainder taken from reference TRBV30 and TRBJ2-2, is SQTIHQWPATLVQPVGSPLSLECTVEGTSNPNLYWYRQAAGRGLQLLFYSVGIGQISSEVPQNLSASRPQDRQFILSSKKLLLSDSGFYLCALRQGNTGELFFGEGSRLTVL.

This clonotype showed up just a few times. The chain employs TRBV9 and TRBJ2-1; D is perhaps TRBD1 (5 bases). There are 15 residues in the CDR3. Germline V CDR1 and CDR2: SGDLS, YYNGEE. Trimming took off 0 bases at V and 4 bases at J, with 11 bases between the two ends. The CDR3 DNA is TGTGCCAGCAGCGTAGTGGCTCGACAGTACAATGAGCAGTTCTTC. It yields the protein CASSVVARQYNEQFF.

The chain uses TRBV12-3 or TRBV12-4 and TRBJ2-1, with TRBD1 matching over 9 bases. The CDR3 spans 14 residues. J lost 10 bases, V lost 1 base, and 5 bases had no gene match. Here the CDR3 DNA reads TGTGCCAGCAGTTTAGACAGGGGGCGGGCCGAGCAGTTCTTC. It translates to CASSLDRGRAEQFF.

This sequence joins TRBV29-1 and TRBJ2-1; 7 bases agree with TRBD1. Germline V gene data show CDR1 as SQVTM and CDR2 as ANQGSEA. V was pared by 6 bases and J by 13 bases, with 12 bases of the junction left unmatched. The CDR3 loop spans 12 amino acids. DNA of the CDR3: TGCAGCGTCAGGGACAGACTTTCGACCCAGTTCTTC. Amino acid sequence: CSVRDRLSTQFF.

This clonotype was observed a handful of times. V usage is TRBV28 and J usage is TRBJ2-3; D is possibly TRBD1 (5 bases). Germline CDR1 reads MDHEN; CDR2 reads SYDVKM. V was trimmed by 4 bases and J by 0 bases, leaving 11 bases between them. The CDR3 totals 15 residues. The CDR3 nucleotides are TGTGCCAGCAGTTACAGGCGTTCTAGCACAGATACGCAGTATTTT. Translated: CASSYRRSSTDTQYF. The whole variable domain, filled in from reference TRBV28 and TRBJ2-3, reads DVKVTQSSRYLVKRTGEKVFLECVQDMDHENMFWYRQDPGLGLRLIYFSYDVKMKEKGDIPEGYSVSREKKERFSLILESASTNQTSMYLCASSYRRSSTDTQYFGPGTRLTVL.

This clonotype was seen more than once but under ten times. This chain connects TRBV10-3 to TRBJ1-4; D is perhaps TRBD1 (5 bases). Trimming took off 2 bases at V and 2 bases at J, with 12 bases between the two ends. CDR1 and CDR2 (germline): ENHRY, SYGVKD. CDR3 length: 16 residues. The CDR3 here is CAISEIGERTNEKLFF. The CDR3 coding sequence is TGTGCCATCAGTGAGATAGGGGAACGGACTAATGAAAAACTGTTTTTT.

The sample holds a few counts of this clonotype. The chain couples TRBV10-2 to TRBJ1-2; TRBD1 matches at 7 bases. This CDR3 is 15 amino acids long. The V gene's germline CDR1 is WSHSY and CDR2 SAAADI. J gave up 0 bases and V 5 bases, and 6 bases lay outside the gene matches. The CDR3 DNA follows: TGCGCCAGCAGTTCAACAGGGGACACTAACTATGGCTACACCTTC. Its protein product is CASSSTGDTNYGYTF.

This clonotype turned up a few times. The chain couples TRBV28 to TRBJ2-5; possible D gene TRBD1, 6 bases. The germline V gene encodes CDR1 MDHEN and CDR2 SYDVKM. V was trimmed by 1 base and J by 1 base, leaving 13 bases between them. The CDR3 contains 16 residues. For the CDR3, the DNA is TGTGCCAGCAGTTTATCTACAGGGTTATTCCAAGAGACCCAGTACTTC. It translates to CASSLSTGLFQETQYF.

This chain uses TRBV2 with TRBJ1-1, with 8 positions matching TRBD1. This CDR3 has 15 amino acids. Looked up from germline, CDR1 is SNHLY and CDR2 is FYNNEI. V gave up 4 bases and J gave up 4 bases; unmatched junction bases: 8. The CDR3 is CASSARDRGGTEAFF. The CDR3 coding sequence is TGTGCCAGCAGTGCAAGAGACAGGGGAGGCACTGAAGCTTTCTTT.

V usage is TRBV27 and J usage is TRBJ2-1, with D possibly matching TRBD2 (6 bases). Trimming pared 7 bases from V and 10 bases from J, leaving 14 bases between. This CDR3 has 12 amino acids. Germline V lookup: CDR1 MNHEY, CDR2 SMNVEV (reference sequence). The CDR3 region is CASKAAGPEQFF. The CDR3 nucleotides are TGTGCCAGCAAGGCCGCGGGGCCCGAGCAGTTCTTC.

The V call is TRBV12-3 or TRBV12-4, the J call TRBJ2-7; a weak D match, TRBD2 (6 bases). The CDR3 has 14 residues. Trimming took 4 bases from V and 0 from J, leaving 10 bases between them. The DNA of the CDR3 is TGTGCCAGCAGTTCAGCGGGCCCCTCCTACGAGCAGTACTTC. Translating it yields CASSSAGPSYEQYF.

This clonotype was counted a few times. This chain joins TRBV20-1 and TRBJ1-5, with D maybe TRBD1 (5 bases). Germline V gene data show CDR1 as DFQATT and CDR2 as SNEGSKA (reference sequence). This CDR3 comprises 17 residues. V lost 1 base and J lost 0, with 16 bases in between. CDR3 sequence reads: CSARAPRTGDSNQPQHF. In DNA form, the CDR3 reads TGCAGTGCTAGAGCCCCCCGCACAGGAGATAGCAATCAGCCCCAGCATTTT.

There are a few counts of this clonotype. The chain uses TRBV24-1 and TRBJ2-1; TRBD1 agrees at 7 bases. From germline, CDR1 is KGHDR and CDR2 SFDVKD. The CDR3 has 14 residues. V trimming: 0 bases; J trimming: 9 bases; junction bases outside the gene matches: 4. CDR3: CATSDLRQGAEQFF. The CDR3 DNA sequence: TGTGCCACCAGTGATTTGAGACAGGGAGCTGAGCAGTTCTTC.

This clonotype was recorded many times. This chain connects TRBV20-1 to TRBJ2-7, with D maybe TRBD1 (6 bases). CDR3 size: 14 residues. Trimming shortened V by 4 bases and J by 5 bases, and 18 bases separated the two germline ends. The germline V gene has CDR1 DFQATT and CDR2 SNEGSKA (reference sequence). The DNA of the CDR3 is TGCAGTGCTAAACAGGGTTATTTTGTGCACGAGCAGTACTTC. Amino acids: CSAKQGYFVHEQYF.

There are many counts of this clonotype. A junction end diverges from the germline sequence, so it may reflect a read error. The rearrangement links TRBV7-7 to TRBJ2-1, with 14 bases aligning to TRBD2. The CDR3 runs to 19 residues. Germline CDR1 SSHAT, CDR2 FNYEAQ (reference sequence). The CDR3 here is CASSLLGTSGGSSYNEQFF. The CDR3 bases are TGTGCTAGCAGCTTATTAGGGACTAGCGGGGGTAGCTCCTACAATGAGCAGTTCTTC.

This clonotype was seen at least ten times. This sequence joins TRBV7-2 and TRBJ2-7; perhaps TRBD1 as D (5 bases). The CDR3 spans 15 residues. Germline V gene sequence: CDR1 SGHTA, CDR2 FQGNSA. V was cut by 1 base and J by 1 base, with 11 bases left in between. This CDR3 is CASSLGGTLSYEQYF. The CDR3 DNA sequence: TGTGCCAGCAGCTTAGGGGGCACACTATCCTACGAGCAGTACTTC.

Ten or more counts support this clonotype. The rearrangement joins TRBV6-5 to TRBJ2-3; D could derive from TRBD1 or TRBD2 (5 bases each). Germline V gene sequence: CDR1 MNHEY, CDR2 SVGAGI. V was cut by 4 bases and J by 0 bases, with 17 bases left in between. The CDR3 consists of 17 residues. CDR3 residues: CASSSRRGRISTDTQYF. DNA of the CDR3: TGTGCCAGCAGTTCTCGCCGGGGACGGATCAGCACAGATACGCAGTATTTT.

This sequence joins TRBV6-5 and TRBJ1-6; perhaps TRBD1 as D (5 bases). The CDR3 is 17 amino acids. V gave up 0 bases and J gave up 7 bases, with 16 bases separating them. Germline V gives CDR1 MNHEY, CDR2 SVGAGI. The CDR3 nucleotides are TGTGCCAGCAGTTACTCTAGCCGTCGAGGGGACAATTCACCCCTCCACTTT. The encoded protein is CASSYSSRRGDNSPLHF.

The chain carries TRBV5-4 and TRBJ1-3, with 8 bases fitting TRBD1. V shed 4 bases, J shed 0 bases, and the junction held 3 bases outside the gene matches. Germline loops: CDR1 SGHNT, CDR2 YYREEE (reference sequence). This CDR3 has 15 residues. The CDR3, as DNA: TGTGCCAGCAGCACGGACAGGGTCTCTGGAAACACCATATATTTT. Translation: CASSTDRVSGNTIYF.

This clonotype was counted between two and nine times. This sequence joins TRBV5-1 and TRBJ2-5; 10 positions agree with TRBD1. V dropped 4 bases and J dropped 5; count of bases not matched to a gene: 8. Germline V gene sequence: CDR1 SGHRS, CDR2 YFSETQ. CDR3 length equals 15 residues. The CDR3 region has the DNA TGCGCCAGCAGCCAGACAGGGGGCGCGTCGGAGACCCAGTACTTC. Protein product: CASSQTGGASETQYF. The variable domain in full, completed from reference TRBV5-1 and TRBJ2-5, reads KAGVTQTPRYLIKTRGQQVTLSCSPISGHRSVSWYQQTPGQGLQFLFEYFSETQRNKGNFPGRFSGRQFSNSRSEMNVSTLELGDSALYLCASSQTGGASETQYFGPGTRLLVL.

The rearrangement uses TRBV6-1 and TRBJ2-5; the match to TRBD2 covers 15 bases. The CDR3 consists of 17 residues. The ends lost 4 bases at V and 4 bases at J; junction bases unmatched: 7. Germline CDR1 and CDR2: MNHNS and SASEGT. CDR3 amino acids: CASSVWTSGRASETQYF. CDR3 nucleotides: TGTGCCAGCAGTGTTTGGACTAGCGGGAGGGCCTCAGAGACCCAGTACTTC.

The chain uses TRBV20-1 and TRBJ1-6; TRBD1 aligns across 9 bases. Germline assignment: CDR1 DFQATT and CDR2 SNEGSKA (reference sequence). J lost 10 bases, V lost 6 bases, and 13 bases had no gene match. The CDR3 runs 15 residues. The CDR3 loop reads CSAPQGARGYSPLHF. Written as DNA, the CDR3 is TGCAGTGCCCCACAGGGGGCGCGAGGATACTCACCCCTCCACTTT.